Following are 14 T cell receptor beta chains from one sample sequenced in a study of radiotherapy plus CTLA-4 blockade in lung cancer. The method was immunoSEQ multiplex PCR; TCRdb's version includes in-frame clones alone and lacks a portion of them. The table shows about 45,000 clones, with more than 60% occurring only once. The sequencing here drew on peripheral blood, taken from a patient treated with radiotherapy plus ipilimumab. These receptors were collected from a human donor with non-small cell lung cancer who had a partial response to radiotherapy plus ipilimumab.

A few counts support this clone. This chain uses TRBV27 with TRBJ2-2; D may be TRBD2 (6 bases). V lost 2 bases and J 1 base, leaving 8 bases between the germline ends. The CDR3 spans 15 residues. Germline V gene sequence: CDR1 MNHEY, CDR2 SMNVEV (reference sequence). CDR3 sequence: CASSLSSGNTGELFF. DNA of the CDR3: TGTGCCAGCAGTTTAAGTAGCGGGAACACCGGGGAGCTGTTTTTT.

The rearrangement links TRBV4-3 to TRBJ1-1; D remains ambiguous. Trimming left V 0 bases short and J 0 bases short, with 5 bases between. Per the germline V gene, CDR1 is LGHNA and CDR2 is YSLEER. The CDR3 contains 14 residues. The CDR3 DNA reads TGCGCCAGCAGCCAAGATACAGTGAACACTGAAGCTTTCTTT. Translation gives CASSQDTVNTEAFF.

The rearrangement links TRBV6-5 to TRBJ2-7, with D tentatively TRBD2 (5 bases). The length of the CDR3 is 15 residues. Per germline, CDR1 MNHEY and CDR2 SVGAGI. V was trimmed by 4 bases and J by 5 bases, leaving 18 bases between them. This CDR3 reads CASSSIRTGSHEQYF. The CDR3 DNA reads TGTGCCAGCAGTTCCATTCGAACGGGATCCCACGAGCAGTACTTC.

CDR3 coding DNA: TGTGCCTGGAGTCCCGGGTTAAGCAATCAGCCCCAGCATTTT. This encodes CAWSPGLSNQPQHF. The rearrangement joins TRBV30 to TRBJ1-5; D gene ambiguous. This CDR3 comprises 14 residues. CDR1 is GTSNPN and CDR2 is SVGIG in the germline V gene (reference sequence). V lost 2 bases to trimming and J lost 1 base, with 9 bases between them.

V is TRBV18 and J is TRBJ2-2; TRBD1 matches 7 bases. The germline V gene encodes CDR1 KGHSH and CDR2 LQKENI. The CDR3 is 16 amino acids. J gave up 2 bases and V 1 base, and 4 bases lay outside the gene matches. CDR3 nucleotide sequence: TGTGCCAGCTCACCACGCCGGGACAGAAACACCGGGGAGCTGTTTTTT. The encoded protein is CASSPRRDRNTGELFF.

This rearrangement joins TRBV18 to TRBJ1-4; 7 bases fit TRBD1. V lost 5 bases, J lost 6 bases, and 12 bases stayed unmatched. Looked up from germline, CDR1 is KGHSH and CDR2 is LQKENI. The CDR3 is 16 amino acids. CDR3 sequence reads: CASSFSAQGGHEKLFF. In nucleotides, the CDR3 is TGTGCCAGCTCATTTTCTGCCCAGGGGGGACATGAAAAACTGTTTTTT.

The V gene is TRBV14, the J gene TRBJ2-7, with D possibly matching TRBD2 (7 bases). Germline-derived CDR1 and CDR2 are SGHDN and FVKESK. Trimming pared 4 bases from V and 5 bases from J, leaving 18 bases between. The CDR3 runs to 15 residues. The DNA of the CDR3 is TGTGCCAGCAGCCTAACCGCGGGGGCACAGAACGAGCAGTACTTC. Its protein is CASSLTAGAQNEQYF. Complete variable domain (other parts from reference TRBV14 and TRBJ2-7): EAGVTQFPSHSVIEKGQTVTLRCDPISGHDNLYWYRRVMGKEIKFLLHFVKESKQDESGMPNNRFLAERTGGTYSTLKVQPAELEDSGVYFCASSLTAGAQNEQYFGPGTRLTVT.

This clone has ten or more counts. The chain combines TRBV6-1 with TRBJ1-2, with D possibly TRBD1 on 5 matching bases. The ends were cut back, 2 bases at V and 0 bases at J, with 16 bases in the middle. The CDR3 runs to 17 residues. Germline V gives CDR1 MNHNS, CDR2 SASEGT. CDR3 sequence reads: CASSERRGTGANYGYTF. The DNA for the CDR3 is TGTGCCAGCAGTGAAAGGCGGGGGACGGGAGCTAACTATGGCTACACCTTC.

This clone was counted only a few times. This chain links TRBV19 with TRBJ2-3, with D possibly TRBD1 on 6 matching bases. The V end was cut by 6 bases, the J end by 0 bases, with 19 bases between. The CDR3 is 17 amino acids. Germline loops: CDR1 LNHDA, CDR2 SQIVND (reference sequence). The CDR3 spells CASRPDRRASSTDTQYF. Written as DNA, the CDR3 is TGTGCCAGTAGACCCGACAGGCGCGCTTCTAGCACAGATACGCAGTATTTT. Full variable domain (missing parts from reference TRBV19 and TRBJ2-3): DGGITQSPKYLFRKEGQNVTLSCEQNLNHDAMYWYRQDPGQGLRLIYYSQIVNDFQKGDIAEGYSVSREKKESFPLTVTSAQKNPTAFYLCASRPDRRASSTDTQYFGPGTRLTVL.

In its sample, this clone was seen a few times. This rearrangement joins TRBV6-1 to TRBJ1-3, with D tentatively TRBD1 (6 bases). The CDR3 is 18 amino acids. V lost 4 bases and J lost 0, with 19 bases in between. CDR1 is MNHNS, CDR2 SASEGT, per germline. CDR3 sequence (DNA): TGTGCCAGCAGTGCAAGGGGGGGAACACGGTCCTCTGGAAACACCATATATTTT. It is translated as CASSARGGTRSSGNTIYF.

V is TRBV6-5 and J is TRBJ2-7, with TRBD2 matching 9 bases. Germline V gives CDR1 MNHEY, CDR2 SVGAGI. The CDR3 has 12 amino acids. Trimming cost V 10 bases and J 2 bases; bases outside gene matches: 3. The CDR3 protein is CATGLAPYEQYF. The DNA for the CDR3 is TGTGCCACGGGACTAGCCCCCTACGAGCAGTACTTC.

The V gene is TRBV5-1, the J gene TRBJ2-6, with D maybe TRBD1 (5 bases). This CDR3 region has 20 residues. The V end lost 0 bases, the J end lost 4 bases, and 23 bases lay between the germline ends. The V gene's germline CDR1 is SGHRS and CDR2 YFSETQ. DNA for the CDR3: TGCGCCAGCAGCTTGGAGGGGATATCCTCTGGGTTTATCGGGGCCAACGTCCTGACTTTC. Translated, it gives CASSLEGISSGFIGANVLTF.

This clone appeared a few times. The chain has TRBV5-6 and TRBJ2-7, with D tentatively TRBD2 (6 bases). CDR3 length equals 14 residues. Trimming removed 0 bases from V and 7 bases from J, with 14 bases in between. From germline, CDR1 is SGHDT and CDR2 YYEEEE. The CDR3 loop reads CASSLGGDFWEQYF. The CDR3 nucleotides are TGTGCCAGCAGCTTGGGGGGGGACTTTTGGGAGCAGTACTTC. Complete variable domain (other parts from reference TRBV5-6 and TRBJ2-7): DAGVTQSPTHLIKTRGQQVTLRCSPKSGHDTVSWYQQALGQGPQFIFQYYEEEERQRGNFPDRFSGHQFPNYSSELNVNALLLGDSALYLCASSLGGDFWEQYFGPGTRLTVT.

The rearrangement links TRBV7-2 to TRBJ1-2; TRBD1 matches at 10 bases. From germline, CDR1 is SGHTA and CDR2 FQGNSA. This CDR3 has 15 residues. V dropped 3 bases and J dropped 3; count of bases not matched to a gene: 4. The CDR3 DNA sequence: TGTGCCAGCAGCTTGACAGGGGGCGCCCACTATGGCTACACCTTC. This codes for CASSLTGGAHYGYTF.